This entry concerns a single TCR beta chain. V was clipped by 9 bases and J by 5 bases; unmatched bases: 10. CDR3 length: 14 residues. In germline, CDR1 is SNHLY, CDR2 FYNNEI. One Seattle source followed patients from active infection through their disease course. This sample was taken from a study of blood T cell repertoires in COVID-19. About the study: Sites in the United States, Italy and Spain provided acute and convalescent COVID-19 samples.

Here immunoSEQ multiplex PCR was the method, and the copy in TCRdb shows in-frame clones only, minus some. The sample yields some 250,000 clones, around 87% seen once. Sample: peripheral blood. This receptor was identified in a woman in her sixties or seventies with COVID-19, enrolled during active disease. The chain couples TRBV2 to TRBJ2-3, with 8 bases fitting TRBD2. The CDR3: CARKGPAGVDTQYF. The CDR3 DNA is TGTGCCAGGAAGGGTCCAGCGGGAGTAGATACGCAGTATTTT. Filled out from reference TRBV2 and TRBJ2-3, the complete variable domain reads EPEVTQTPSHQVTQMGQEVILRCVPISNHLYFYWYRQILGQKVEFLVSFYNNEISEKSEIFDDQFSVERPDGSNFTLKIRSTKLEDSAMYFCARKGPAGVDTQYFGPGTRLTVL.